This T cell receptor beta chain was sequenced for a study of blood T cell repertoires in COVID-19. As for the study in general: T cells, B-cell-depleted T cells, or PBMCs supplied cDNA or gDNA.

Methods used by the authors: Reference gene primer amplification in the assay estimated nucleated cell counts. Clones were sequenced by immunoSEQ multiplex PCR, and TCRdb holds only the in-frame ones, with some missing. V and J calls and clone size are given by that table; D and trimming were obtained from the DNA. The sample has fewer than 60,000 clones; 81% are singletons. With 0 bases removed from V and 1 base from J, the gap between germline ends came to 8 bases. The germline gives CDR1 SGHNT, CDR2 YYREEE (reference sequence). The length of the CDR3 is 14 residues. The TCR was taken from a woman older than 75 with COVID-19, enrolled during active disease. J is TRBJ2-7 and V is TRBV5-4; D unresolved. Sample: peripheral blood. CDR3: CASSLGHDSYEQYF. CDR3 nucleotide sequence: TGTGCCAGCAGCTTGGGACACGATTCCTACGAGCAGTACTTC.